These 9 T cell receptor beta chains were all obtained from the same sample, sequenced in a study of blood T cells in healthy people across ages (dated by TCRdb to between 2015 and 2016). Library method: 5' RACE. The reads were generated on an Illumina HiSeq 2500. A second PCR of about 7 to 12 cycles was run with a J-beta primer mix and a sample-barcoded 5' primer. The public reads were quality trimmed at Q25 with fastp and then assembled into clones with MiXCR by TCRdb, keeping productive beta chains. Each CDR3 protein gets just one entry, which takes the most common genes and DNA from the rows behind it. This sample is represented by 750,000 to 850,000 distinct CDR3 sequences; 25% of them were singletons. The top ten clonotypes cover approximately 4% of the sample. These data were also reused for a study on T cells of mothers and their children.

Sequenced: blood. The receptor set was obtained from a boy between 5 and 17 years old in good health.

This clonotype was recorded a few times. The chain joins TRBV24-1 to TRBJ2-5, with TRBD2 matching 13 bases. The DNA end is more similar to TRBJ2-1, so the J call may be wrong. The germline V gene has CDR1 KGHDR and CDR2 SFDVKD. CDR3 length equals 19 residues. The CDR3 sequence: CATSAGTSGAGDLRNEQFF. In DNA form, the CDR3 reads TGTGCCACCAGTGCGGGGACTAGCGGGGCGGGAGACCTGAGGAATGAGCAGTTCTTC.

This chain joins TRBV7-2 and TRBJ1-6; no reliable D call. The CDR3 extends over 15 amino acids. Germline values: CDR1 SGHTA, CDR2 FQGNSA. Trimming stripped 7 bases from V and 6 bases from J, with 16 bases between. The CDR3 DNA reads as TGTGCCAGCACTTCCGACCGGTCGGGTAATTCACCCCTCCACTTT. Translated: CASTSDRSGNSPLHF.

This clonotype has just a few counts. The rearrangement joins TRBV28 to TRBJ2-7, with 9 bases identical to TRBD1. Trimming took 6 bases from V and 0 from J; bases not matched to a gene: 9. CDR3 length: 16 residues. CDR1 MDHEN and CDR2 SYDVKM come from the germline V gene. Here the CDR3 reads CASRVNRGPSSYEQYF. Written as DNA, the CDR3 is TGTGCCAGCAGAGTTAACAGGGGGCCGAGCTCCTACGAGCAGTACTTC.

V is TRBV2 and J is TRBJ2-7, with D perhaps matching TRBD1 (6 bases). The germline V gene has CDR1 SNHLY and CDR2 FYNNEI. This CDR3 has 16 residues. V lost 6 bases and J 3 bases, leaving 21 bases between the germline ends. This CDR3 is CASRPPGTGHLYEQYF. CDR3 sequence (DNA): TGTGCCAGCAGGCCCCCAGGCACGGGACACCTCTACGAGCAGTACTTC.

The rearrangement joins TRBV30 to TRBJ1-1; D is undetermined. V shed 2 bases and J shed 1 base, with 8 bases lying between them. Per the germline V gene, CDR1 is GTSNPN and CDR2 is SVGIG (reference sequence). The CDR3 consists of 13 residues. The CDR3 reads CAWSPRQNTEAFF. In DNA form, the CDR3 reads TGTGCCTGGAGTCCGCGGCAGAACACTGAAGCTTTCTTT.

The chain has TRBV28 and TRBJ2-7, with D possibly called TRBD1 or TRBD2 (5 bases each). Near its end, the DNA agrees better with TRBJ2-1, so the J call may be wrong. The germline V gene encodes CDR1 MDHEN and CDR2 SYDVKM. The CDR3 consists of 15 residues. CDR3 protein: CASSPSGREYNEQFF. In DNA, the CDR3 is TGTGCCAGCAGTCCCTCGGGCAGGGAGTACAATGAGCAGTTCTTC.

This clonotype was seen more than once but under ten times. CDR3 protein: CASSPRPDGGELFF. The CDR3 DNA reads TGCGCCAGCAGCCCGCGACCGGACGGTGGGGAACTGTTTTTT. J is TRBJ1-4 and V is TRBV4-1, with no clear D. The CDR3 length is 14 residues. The germline V gene encodes CDR1 MGHRA and CDR2 YSYEKL. Trimming pared 4 bases from V and 12 bases from J, leaving 18 bases between.

This chain links TRBV29-1 with TRBJ2-3, with D unresolved. With 6 bases removed from V and 7 bases from J, the gap between germline ends came to 8 bases. The CDR3 has 10 residues. Germline lookup yields CDR1 SQVTM and CDR2 ANQGSEA. As DNA, the CDR3 is TGCAGCGTCGTACTAAATACGCAGTATTTT. Translated: CSVVLNTQYF.

This clonotype came up a few times. This rearrangement joins TRBV2 to TRBJ2-5; TRBD2 matches 11 bases. The germline CDR1 and CDR2 sequences are SNHLY and FYNNEI. With 11 bases clipped from V and 3 bases from J, the junction kept 8 bases outside the gene matches. This CDR3 contains 14 residues. The DNA for the CDR3 is TGTGCCCGTGCCGGGACTAGCGGAAAAGAGACCCAGTACTTC. This gives the protein CARAGTSGKETQYF.